These T cell receptor beta chains were read from a single sample in a study of CD8 T cells in Susac syndrome. TCRdb ran MiXCR on the immunoSEQ multiplex PCR reads and lists one entry per CDR3 protein. The data show roughly 75,000 distinct CDR3 sequences, with 93% seen just once and 0.15% held by the top ten. Sequenced material: CD4+ T cells from PBMCs. The receptors come from a human donor with Susac syndrome. Both conserved end residues are part of each CDR3. The D gene is left open where the match is weak. Some rows have no size entry. The others give once, few or many, or a class for an expanded clone.

D | J | V | size | length | CDR3 | DNA
TRBD1 | TRBJ1-2 | TRBV9 | - | 14 | CASSERRTGYDYTF | TGTGCCAGCAGCGAAAGGAGGACAGGCTATGACTACACCTTC
- | TRBJ1-1 | TRBV6-6 | - | 13 | CASNGGVNTEAFF | TGTGCCAGCAATGGGGGGGTGAACACTGAAGCTTTCTTT
TRBD2 | TRBJ2-2 | TRBV20-1 | - | 14 | CSANGGANTGELFF | TGCAGTGCTAACGGGGGGGCGAACACCGGGGAGCTGTTTTTT
TRBD2 | TRBJ2-1 | TRBV4-3 | - | 15 | CASSQGAGAYNEQFF | TGCGCCAGCAGCCAAGGAGCGGGGGCCTACAATGAGCAGTTCTTC
- | TRBJ1-2 | TRBV28 | - | 15 | CASVNLAGANYGYTF | TGTGCCAGCGTCAACCTGGCCGGGGCTAACTATGGCTACACCTTC
TRBD1 | TRBJ1-4 | TRBV6-6 | - | 13 | CAVQGVANEKLFF | TGTGCCGTCCAGGGGGTCGCGAATGAAAAACTGTTTTTT
- | TRBJ1-5 | TRBV11-2 | - | 12 | CASSLAGQAQHF | TGTGCCAGCAGCTTAGCAGGGCAGGCCCAGCATTTT
- | TRBJ2-5 | TRBV11-2 | - | 15 | CASMNGGLTKETQYF | TGTGCCAGCATGAATGGGGGCTTGACCAAAGAGACCCAGTACTTC
- | TRBJ1-2 | TRBV14 | - | 14 | CASSPAGSGYGYTF | TGTGCCAGCAGCCCCGCTGGGTCTGGCTATGGCTACACCTTC
TRBD1 | TRBJ1-2 | TRBV7-9 | once | 16 | CASSPGGQGALEGYTF | TGTGCCAGCAGCCCCGGGGGGCAGGGGGCGCTTGAGGGCTACACCTTC
- | TRBJ1-1 | TRBV29-1 | - | 13 | CSLRQLTNTEAFF | TGCAGCCTGAGACAGCTTACGAACACTGAAGCTTTCTTT
- | TRBJ1-6 | TRBV7-3 | - | 14 | CASSRNSLQGPLHF | TGTGCCAGCAGCCGCAATTCCTTACAGGGCCCCCTCCACTTT
TRBD1 | TRBJ2-2 | TRBV7-7 | - | 17 | CASSLGRTGDGTGELFF | TGTGCTAGCAGCTTAGGACGGACAGGGGACGGAACCGGGGAGCTGTTTTTT
- | TRBJ2-5 | TRBV11-2 | - | 13 | CASSSSLQETQYF | TGTGCCAGCAGCTCCAGCCTCCAAGAGACCCAGTACTTC
TRBD1 | TRBJ2-3 | TRBV7-9 | - | 12 | CASGQGTDTQYF | TGTGCCAGTGGACAGGGCACAGATACGCAGTATTTT
- | TRBJ2-5 | TRBV5-1 | few | 12 | CASSLYQETQYF | TGCGCCAGCAGCTTGTACCAAGAGACCCAGTACTTC
- | TRBJ1-4 | TRBV28 | - | 11 | CASRANEKLFF | TGTGCCAGCAGGGCTAATGAAAAACTGTTTTTT
TRBD1 | TRBJ2-7 | TRBV18 | - | 14 | CASSLGQGKNEQYF | TGTGCCAGCTCACTTGGACAGGGAAAAAACGAGCAGTACTTC
TRBD1 | TRBJ2-2 | TRBV4-3 | once | 16 | CASSLRDRGRVGELFF | TGCGCCAGCAGCCTACGGGACAGGGGGCGCGTCGGGGAGCTGTTTTTT
- | TRBJ1-1 | TRBV20-1 | once | 13 | CSAGGGVNTEAFF | TGCAGTGCTGGTGGCGGGGTGAACACTGAAGCTTTCTTT
TRBD1 | TRBJ2-3 | TRBV5-1 | - | 16 | CASRQTGGASTDTQYF | TGCGCCAGCAGGCAGACAGGGGGCGCGAGCACAGATACGCAGTATTTT
TRBD1 | TRBJ1-1 | TRBV9 | - | 13 | CASGDRVGTEAFF | TGTGCCAGCGGAGACAGGGTGGGGACTGAAGCTTTCTTT
- | TRBJ2-3 | TRBV6-2/TRBV6-3 | - | 17 | CASEDRLSSQAADTQYF | TGTGCCAGCGAAGACCGACTAAGTAGCCAAGCAGCAGATACGCAGTATTTT
- | TRBJ2-1 | TRBV5-1 | - | 15 | CASSLVGALYNEQFF | TGCGCCAGCAGCTTGGTCGGGGCTCTCTACAATGAGCAGTTCTTC
- | TRBJ2-3 | TRBV28 | - | 14 | CASSPTSSADTQYF | TGTGCCAGCAGTCCTACTAGCTCGGCAGATACGCAGTATTTT